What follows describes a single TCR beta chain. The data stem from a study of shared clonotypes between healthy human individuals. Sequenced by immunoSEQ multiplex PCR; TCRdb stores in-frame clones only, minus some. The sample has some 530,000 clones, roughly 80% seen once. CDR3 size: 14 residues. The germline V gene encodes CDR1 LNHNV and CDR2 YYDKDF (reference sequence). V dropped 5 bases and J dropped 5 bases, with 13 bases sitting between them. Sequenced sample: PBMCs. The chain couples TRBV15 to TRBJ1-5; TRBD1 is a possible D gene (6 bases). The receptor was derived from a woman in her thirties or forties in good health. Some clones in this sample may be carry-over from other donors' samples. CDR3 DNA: TGTGCCACCAGCCCAACAGGGTTCGATCAGCCCCAGCATTTT. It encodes CATSPTGFDQPQHF.